The clone carrying this T cell receptor beta chain showed up just once. The antigen is unknown. The CDR3 contains 20 residues. Germline V gene data show CDR1 as SGHRS and CDR2 as YFSETQ. J was trimmed by 0 bases and V by 4 bases; bases with no gene match: 14. Treatment here: 19 received Ad26.COV2.S at low or high dose, single or two shots; about 5 received placebo; per-sample allocation not given. Sampling happened 63 days after the first vaccine or placebo injection. An Ad26 vector expressing Wuhan-strain SARS-CoV-2 spike constituted the vaccine. These data belong to a study of Ad26.COV2.S vaccination and SARS-CoV-2 variants. Study summary: Intramuscularly, Ad26.COV2.S was given either once or twice, 56 days apart.

Profiling relied on immunoSEQ multiplex PCR, and the TCRdb table lists in-frame clones only, not all of them. The table has approximately 300,000 clones, around four fifths seen once; the top ten hold under 2.5%. Overall study findings and caveats: Relative to placebo recipients, vaccine recipients exhibited elevated spike-specific TCR breadth.

The chain uses TRBV5-1 and TRBJ2-7, with 15 bases fitting TRBD2. The sequence derives from a person aged 18-65 years who received the Ad26.COV2.S COVID-19 vaccine or a placebo. This specimen was peripheral blood, taken in a trial of Ad26.COV2.S vaccine versus placebo. The CDR3 DNA follows: TGCGCCAGCAGCCCATACGGGACTAGCGGGGGGCTAAGGAGCTCCTACGAGCAGTACTTC. Its protein is CASSPYGTSGGLRSSYEQYF.